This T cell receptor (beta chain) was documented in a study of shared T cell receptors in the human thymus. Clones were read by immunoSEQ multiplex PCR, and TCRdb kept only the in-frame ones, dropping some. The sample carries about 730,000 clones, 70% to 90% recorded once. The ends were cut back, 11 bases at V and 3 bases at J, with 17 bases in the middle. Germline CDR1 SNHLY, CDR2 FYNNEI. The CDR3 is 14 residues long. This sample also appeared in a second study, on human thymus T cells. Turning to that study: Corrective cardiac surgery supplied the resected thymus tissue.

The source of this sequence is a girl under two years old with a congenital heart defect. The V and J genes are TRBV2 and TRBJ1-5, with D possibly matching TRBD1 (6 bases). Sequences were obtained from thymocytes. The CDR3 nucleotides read TGTGCCGGAGCATCGGACAGAAACAATCAGCCCCAGCATTTT. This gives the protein CAGASDRNNQPQHF.